A single sample is the source of the 15 T cell receptor beta chains below, sequenced in a study of tumor T cells in aggressive B-cell lymphoma (TCRdb year 2017). The library was produced with the immunoSEQ multiplex PCR assay. TCRdb carries this immuneACCESS record with in-frame sequences only. Its versions omit some clonotypes, under half of them owing to an unresolved V gene in the studies checked, with the rest unexplained. For this sample the table gives 2,000 to 3,000 clones, of which roughly nine tenths were detected only once. The top ten constitute more than 4% of the sample. Input material: tumor tissue. These TCRs come from an adult with diffuse large B cell lymphoma.

This chain joins TRBV5-4 and TRBJ2-3, with 8 bases lining up with TRBD2. The CDR3 loop spans 16 amino acids. The trim removed 4 bases at V and 3 bases at J, leaving 10 bases unmatched. CDR1 is SGHNT and CDR2 is YYREEE in the germline V gene (reference sequence). The CDR3 sequence: CASSKPAGAGTDTQYF. DNA for the CDR3: TGTGCCAGCAGCAAACCAGCGGGAGCCGGGACAGATACGCAGTATTTT.

The V gene is TRBV29-1, the J gene TRBJ1-2; maybe TRBD1 (5 bases). The CDR3 loop spans 14 amino acids. Looked up from germline, CDR1 is SQVTM and CDR2 is ANQGSEA. Trimming removed 2 bases from V and 4 bases from J, with 14 bases in between. CDR3 sequence (DNA): TGCAGCGTTGAAAATCAGGGTTCGGGCTATGGCTACACCTTC. It is translated as CSVENQGSGYGYTF.

The chain combines TRBV29-1 with TRBJ2-3, with 11 bases lining up with TRBD2. With V trimmed by 3 bases and J by 5 bases, 4 bases remained unmatched. Germline CDR1 is SQVTM and CDR2 is ANQGSEA. This CDR3 is built from 14 residues. The CDR3 loop reads CSVELGTSGDTQYF. CDR3 bases: TGCAGCGTTGAGCTCGGGACTAGCGGAGATACGCAGTATTTT.

The J gene is TRBJ2-6, the V gene TRBV4-3; 7 nucleotides line up with TRBD1. Germline values: CDR1 LGHNA, CDR2 YSLEER. The CDR3 totals 17 residues. Trimming at V came to 0 bases and at J to 2 bases, leaving 4 bases not matched to a gene. CDR3 bases: TGCGCCAGCAGCCAAGATTGGCAGGGGGCTGGGGCCAACGTCCTGACTTTC. It codes for CASSQDWQGAGANVLTF.

The rearrangement joins TRBV15 to TRBJ2-1, with D maybe TRBD2 (5 bases). Trimming pared 1 base from V and 6 bases from J, leaving 10 bases between. The length of the CDR3 is 14 residues. Germline loops: CDR1 LNHNV, CDR2 YYDKDF (reference sequence). The CDR3 here is CATSRGVRANEQFF. The CDR3 nucleotides are TGTGCCACCAGCAGAGGGGTGAGGGCCAATGAGCAGTTCTTC.

The genes are TRBV28 and TRBJ2-1; TRBD1 matches at 8 bases. The V gene's germline CDR1 is MDHEN and CDR2 SYDVKM. The length of the CDR3 is 17 residues. V lost 6 bases to trimming and J lost 4 bases; unmatched junction nucleotides: 14. Here the CDR3 reads CASSPNPGQANYNEQFF. The CDR3 DNA reads TGTGCCAGCAGCCCAAATCCGGGACAGGCAAATTACAATGAGCAGTTCTTC.

V and J are TRBV7-2 and TRBJ2-3; the D gene is possibly TRBD1 (5 bases). Deletions cut 5 bases from V and 12 bases from J, with 15 bases between. CDR1 and CDR2 (germline): SGHTA, FQGNSA. The CDR3 spans 12 residues. CDR3 loop: CASSPGYPTQYF. In DNA, the CDR3 is TGTGCCAGCAGCCCAGGGTATCCTACACAGTATTTT. Full variable domain (outside the CDR3, taken from reference TRBV7-2 and TRBJ2-3): GAGVSQSPSNKVTEKGKDVELRCDPISGHTALYWYRQSLGQGLEFLIYFQGNSAPDKSGLPSDRFSAERTGGSVSTLTIQRTQQEDSAVYLCASSPGYPTQYFGPGTRLTVL.

The genes are TRBV4-2 and TRBJ2-3, with no clear D. CDR3 length equals 14 residues. V gave up 0 bases and J gave up 2 bases, with 6 bases separating them. Germline-derived CDR1 and CDR2 are LGHNA and YNFKEQ. This CDR3 is CASSQDRITDTQYF. Written as DNA, the CDR3 is TGTGCCAGCAGCCAAGACAGGATCACAGATACGCAGTATTTT.

The chain is built from TRBV7-9 and TRBJ2-6; D may be TRBD1 (6 bases). Trimming removed 1 base at V and 2 bases at J, with 6 bases between. The germline CDR1 and CDR2 sequences are SEHNR and FQNEAQ (reference sequence). The CDR3 spans 15 residues. DNA of the CDR3: TGTGCCAGCAGCTTAGGGACAGCTGGGGCCAACGTCCTGACTTTC. It is translated as CASSLGTAGANVLTF.

The V call is TRBV7-9, the J call TRBJ2-7; tentative D call: TRBD1 (6 bases). Trimming took 3 bases from V and 6 from J, leaving 15 bases between them. Germline CDR1 SEHNR, CDR2 FQNEAQ (reference sequence). The CDR3 covers 14 residues. The CDR3 loop reads CASSLDSLAGEQYF. The CDR3 nucleotides are TGTGCCAGCAGCTTGGACAGTTTGGCGGGCGAGCAGTACTTC.

The chain carries TRBV5-6 and TRBJ2-3; 10 nucleotides agree with TRBD2. Looked up from germline, CDR1 is SGHDT and CDR2 is YYEEEE. Trimming cost V 0 bases and J 0 bases; bases outside gene matches: 7. The length of the CDR3 is 18 residues. CDR3 region: CASSLAPWTSGSTDTQYF. The CDR3 nucleotides read TGTGCCAGCAGCTTGGCCCCCTGGACTAGCGGTAGCACAGATACGCAGTATTTT.

The chain recombines TRBV11-1 with TRBJ2-1; 12 bases are a match to TRBD2. This CDR3 region has 16 residues. Unmatched junction bases numbered 9, after V lost 5 bases and J lost 7 bases. CDR1 SGHAT and CDR2 FQDESV come from the germline V gene (reference sequence). CDR3: CASSPTGLAGRNEQFF. The DNA for the CDR3 is TGTGCCAGCAGCCCTACCGGACTAGCGGGACGAAATGAGCAGTTCTTC.

The chain recombines TRBV10-1 with TRBJ2-5; tentatively, D is TRBD2 (6 bases). This CDR3 is 12 amino acids long. The V gene lost 7 bases and the J gene lost 4 bases, with 10 bases spanning the gap. CDR1 WNHNN and CDR2 SYGVQD come from the germline V gene (reference sequence). The CDR3 here is CASTSGRETQYF. The CDR3 DNA sequence: TGCGCCAGCACCTCCGGGAGAGAGACCCAGTACTTC.

The chain combines TRBV12-2 with TRBJ1-2; the table gives TRBD1 as D, unverified against the DNA. TRBV12-2 is termed a pseudogene. The CDR3 extends over 12 amino acids. CDR3 protein: CASLTGANGYTF. CDR3 in DNA: TGTGCAAGTCTCACTGGGGCAAATGGCTACACCTTC.

This clone was observed a handful of times. The chain links TRBV5-1 to TRBJ2-2; D is unresolved. CDR1 SGHRS and CDR2 YFSETQ come from the germline V gene. V was trimmed by 4 bases and J by 4 bases, leaving 8 bases between them. The CDR3 runs 13 residues. CDR3 loop: CASSTLSTGELFF. The CDR3 DNA is TGCGCCAGCAGCACCCTGAGCACCGGGGAGCTGTTTTTT. Full variable domain (rest looked up from reference TRBV5-1 and TRBJ2-2): KAGVTQTPRYLIKTRGQQVTLSCSPISGHRSVSWYQQTPGQGLQFLFEYFSETQRNKGNFPGRFSGRQFSNSRSEMNVSTLELGDSALYLCASSTLSTGELFFGEGSRLTVL.